Listed here are 16 T cell receptor beta chains from one sample, sequenced in a study of CD8+ T cells in alopecia areata (dated by TCRdb to between 2018 and 2020). Library generation was performed with the immunoSEQ multiplex PCR assay. To provide template for TCR sequencing, every sample had RNA extracted and reverse transcribed into cDNA. In its TCRdb copy, this immuneACCESS table keeps in-frame sequences only and misses some clones. Where compared with another copy, unresolved V genes explain less than half of these, and the others have no known cause. This sample contains about 120,000 clones, none of which is a singleton. The ten largest account for less than 20% of the sample. Sequenced input: lesional skin. Receptors were obtained from a C3H/HeJ mouse with alopecia areata. This strain is characterized by the MHC haplotype H2-k.

This clone has only a few counts. Genes here carry mouse names. From the germline J gene comes the end of the CDR3, since the read stops 4 residues before it. The chain uses TRBV13-3 and TRBJ2-1; 12 bases fit TRBD2. Trimming cost V 5 bases and J 4 bases; bases outside gene matches: 4. CDR1 and CDR2 from the germline V gene are NNHDY and SYVADS. The CDR3 is 15 amino acids. The CDR3 loop is CASRVDWGGYAEQFF. CDR3 bases read: TGTGCCAGCAGGGTGGACTGGGGGGGATATGCT.

Comment on this clone: Genes and germline are mouse. The read ends 4 residues shy of where the CDR3 ends; the end is completed using the germline J gene. The rearrangement uses TRBV1 and TRBJ2-4; D not certain. Germline V gene lookup returns CDR1 NSQYPW and CDR2 LRSPGD (reference sequence). V dropped 3 bases and J dropped 1 base, with 14 bases sitting between them. The CDR3 totals 16 residues. The sequenced part of the CDR3 DNA is TGCACCTGCAGTGCCCGACTCTTTGAGGGTCAAAAC. This codes for CTCSARLFEGQN. The whole CDR3 protein is CTCSARLFEGQNTLYF.

This clone was picked up a small number of times. The gene names here belong to mouse. The read finishes 4 residues shy of the CDR3 end, and the germline J gene is used to complete it. V gene TRBV13-3 combines with J gene TRBJ2-7, with TRBD2 matching 8 bases. CDR3 length: 13 amino acids. Germline CDR1 reads NNHDY; CDR2 reads SYVADS. Here the CDR3 reads CASSGLGQYEQYF. The sequenced part of the CDR3 DNA is TGTGCCAGCAGTGGACTGGGGCAATAT.

The table lists this clone with many counts. At residue 11, the DNA translation does not agree with TCRdb's protein; the protein displayed here is the one encoded by the DNA. These gene names are mouse names. Read sequence stops 3 residues before the CDR3 end, and the germline J gene provides the missing end. The V gene is TRBV13-3, the J gene TRBJ1-3, with D unclear. Trimming took 1 base from V and 3 from J, leaving 8 bases between them. CDR1 is NNHDY and CDR2 is SYVADS in the germline V gene. This CDR3 is built from 14 residues. The CDR3 DNA, read in part, is TGTGCCAGCAGTGATCGATCAGTTGGAAATACG. This translates into CASSDRSVGNT. The whole CDR3 protein is CASSDRSVGNTLYF.

This clone was picked up a small number of times. Gene labels here are mouse ones. The CDR3 goes on 4 residues after the read ends, and that part is filled in from the germline J gene. The chain links TRBV13-3 to TRBJ2-5; D is ambiguous. This CDR3 contains 9 residues. CDR1 and CDR2 (germline): NNHDY, SYVADS. The DNA read from the CDR3 is TGTGCCAGACTGGAC. Its translation: CARLD. The full CDR3 reads CARLDTQYF.

Many counts were recorded for this clone. Mouse names are used for the genes. Sequencing ends 4 residues short of the CDR3 end; the germline J gene provides the rest. The chain is built from TRBV13-3 and TRBJ1-2; a weak D match, TRBD1 (6 bases). V lost 2 bases and J lost 4, with 9 bases in between. The CDR3 covers 13 residues. CDR1 is NNHDY and CDR2 is SYVADS in the germline V gene. The sequenced CDR3 bases are TGTGCCAGCAGTGACGACAGGTCCTCC. Translation: CASSDDRSS. Given in full, the CDR3 is CASSDDRSSDYTF.

The sample holds many counts of this clone. The genes and germline here are from mouse. The read terminates 4 residues ahead of where the CDR3 ends, so the germline J gene completes it. This chain joins TRBV13-2 and TRBJ2-7; 13 bases map to TRBD2. The CDR3 totals 15 residues. Looked up from germline, CDR1 is NNHNN and CDR2 is SYGAGS (reference sequence). V dropped 5 bases and J dropped 0; count of bases not matched to a gene: 2. CDR3 in amino acids: CASGGLGGRSYEQYF. CDR3 DNA, as far as it was read: TGTGCCAGCGGCGGACTGGGGGGGCGCTCCTAT.

This clone was seen a handful of times. The gene names here belong to mouse. The CDR3 end is not reached by the read, which stops 4 residues before it; the germline J gene fills it in. The chain has TRBV13-3 and TRBJ2-7, with 9 bases matching TRBD2. The CDR3 extends over 14 amino acids. From germline, CDR1 is NNHDY and CDR2 SYVADS. The CDR3 DNA, read in part, is TGTGCCAGCAGTGAGCTCGACTGGGGGTAT. Its protein is CASSELDWGY. The entire CDR3 sequence reads CASSELDWGYEQYF.

This clone turned up a few times. TCRdb gives a protein that differs at residue 14 from what the DNA encodes, so the protein here is translated from the DNA. Here the gene names and germline are mouse. The read stops 3 residues short of the end of the CDR3; the missing end is completed from the germline J gene. J is TRBJ1-6 and V is TRBV13-2; 7 bases are shared with TRBD1. TRBJ1-6 carries the ORF label, with uncertain function. V lost 2 bases to trimming and J lost 1 base; unmatched junction nucleotides: 6. From germline, CDR1 is NNHNN and CDR2 SYGAGS (reference sequence). The CDR3 sequence is 17 residues long. The sequenced CDR3 bases are TGTGCCAGCGGTGAGCCCCGGGACAGCTCCTATAATTCGCCC. It encodes CASGEPRDSSYNSP. The whole CDR3 reads CASGEPRDSSYNSPLYF.

Comments on this clone: These gene names are mouse names. The CDR3 spells CASSIDPGSQNTLYF. The part of the CDR3 DNA that was read is TGTGCCAGCAGTATCGACCCAGGAAGTCAAAAC. The chain is built from TRBV19 and TRBJ2-4, with D unresolved. The read comes to an end 4 residues before the CDR3 does, leaving the germline J gene to fill in the end. The V end was cut by 2 bases, the J end by 0 bases, with 10 bases between. The length of the CDR3 is 15 residues. Looked up from germline, CDR1 is FNHDT and CDR2 is SITEND (reference sequence).

This clone was picked up a small number of times. Mouse germline and gene names are used. The read comes to an end 4 residues before the CDR3 does, leaving the germline J gene to fill in the end. This chain joins TRBV19 and TRBJ2-7; 11 nucleotides match TRBD1. The germline gives CDR1 FNHDT, CDR2 SITEND (reference sequence). The CDR3 loop spans 14 amino acids. CDR3 DNA, as far as it was read: TGTGCCAGCAGTACCCCGGACAGGGGGCAT. It is translated as CASSTPDRGH. From start to end, the CDR3 is CASSTPDRGHEQYF.

This clone was seen a few times. Each gene name is a mouse one. Read coverage stops 4 residues before the CDR3 terminus; the germline J gene supplies the remainder. V is TRBV13-3 and J is TRBJ1-2, with D perhaps TRBD1 (6 bases). CDR1 and CDR2 from the germline V gene are NNHDY and SYVADS. The CDR3 loop spans 15 amino acids. Deletions cut 2 bases from V and 4 bases from J, with 15 bases between. The CDR3 DNA, read in part, is TGTGCCAGCAGTGAAAGGTTAGGGGGGGTCTCC. This translates into CASSERLGGVS. The entire CDR3 sequence reads CASSERLGGVSDYTF.

This clone occurred a few times. Genes and germline are mouse. Read coverage stops 4 residues before the CDR3 terminus; the germline J gene supplies the remainder. The chain couples TRBV13-3 to TRBJ2-5, with TRBD1 identical over 12 bases. V lost 1 base, J lost 0 bases, and 6 bases stayed unmatched. Germline V lookup: CDR1 NNHDY, CDR2 SYVADS. This CDR3 is built from 18 residues. Incomplete CDR3 DNA: TGTGCCAGCAGTGATTGGGGGACAGGGGGCCCTAACCAAGAC. Its translation is CASSDWGTGGPNQD. The CDR3, in full, reads CASSDWGTGGPNQDTQYF.

About this clone: Gene names are mouse gene names. The read falls 4 residues short of the CDR3 end, and the missing part is taken from the germline J gene. The chain carries TRBV13-3 and TRBJ2-7; 7 nucleotides line up with TRBD2. This CDR3 contains 14 residues. CDR1 is NNHDY, CDR2 SYVADS, per germline. This chain's CDR3 is CASSDTGTVYEQYF. The CDR3 DNA, read in part, is TGTGCCAGCAGTGATACCGGGACTGTGTAT.

As for this clone: The TCRdb protein and the DNA translation do not line up at residue 15; the protein shown here was made by translating the DNA. The listed genes are named as in mouse. CDR3 region: CASSEGTGGADSGNTLYF. The part of the CDR3 DNA that was read is TGTGCCAGCAGTGAGGGGACAGGGGGCGCGGATTCTGGAAATACG. The J gene is TRBJ1-3, the V gene TRBV13-3; 12 bases are a match to TRBD1. The observed sequence ends 3 residues before the CDR3 terminus, with the missing tail filled in from the germline J gene. CDR1 is NNHDY, CDR2 SYVADS, per germline. This CDR3 spans 18 amino acids. Germline trimming cut 2 bases from V and 0 bases from J; bases unmatched to any gene: 6.

This clone was seen a handful of times. Mouse gene names apply. Sequencing ends 4 residues short of the CDR3 end; the germline J gene provides the rest. The chain employs TRBV13-3 and TRBJ1-2; perhaps TRBD1 as D (5 bases). Germline loops: CDR1 NNHDY, CDR2 SYVADS. The CDR3 contains 14 residues. The CDR3 spells CASSSRDWGSDYTF. The part of the CDR3 DNA that was read is TGTGCCAGCAGTTCCCGGGACTGGGGGAGC.